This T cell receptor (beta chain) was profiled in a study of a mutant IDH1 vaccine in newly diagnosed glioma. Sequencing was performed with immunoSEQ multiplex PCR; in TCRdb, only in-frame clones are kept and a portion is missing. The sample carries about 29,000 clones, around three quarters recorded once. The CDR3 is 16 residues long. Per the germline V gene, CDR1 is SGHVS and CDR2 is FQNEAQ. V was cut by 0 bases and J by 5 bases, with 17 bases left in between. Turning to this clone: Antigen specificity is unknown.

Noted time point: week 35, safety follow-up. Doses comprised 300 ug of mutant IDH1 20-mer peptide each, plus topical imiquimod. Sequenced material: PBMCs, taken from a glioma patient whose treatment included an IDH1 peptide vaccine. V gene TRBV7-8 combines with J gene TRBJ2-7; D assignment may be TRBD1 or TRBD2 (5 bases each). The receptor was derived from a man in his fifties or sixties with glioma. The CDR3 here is CASSLAGAGWYNEQYF. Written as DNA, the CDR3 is TGTGCCAGCAGCTTAGCCGGGGCGGGTTGGTATAACGAGCAGTACTTC.